This note documents a single TCR beta chain sequence. Its antigen has not been determined. No base quality values were provided; no much bigger clone lies one nucleotide off. The cohort consisted of hundreds of healthy bone marrow donors. All cohort members were sampled while nominally healthy, although unrecorded immune exposures were likely present. The donor tested CMV seronegative, placing the donor among the approximately 360 seronegative members of the cohort. Each donor provided a peripheral blood sample, and peripheral blood mononuclear cells were used for TCR beta sequencing. The Qiagen DNeasy Blood Extraction Kit was used to extract genomic DNA from the blood cell samples. The data originate from a study of cytomegalovirus exposure and HLA in healthy donors (dated by TCRdb to 2016 to 2017). Notes on the research overall: In an earlier analysis of roughly 590 of the donors, about 270 Gb of sequence data and 95 million to 130 million unique TCR beta sequences from about 179 million T cells were reported. An early release covering approximately 600 HLA-typed donors comprised 300 to 350 gigabases of sequencing data and 65 million to 100 million unique TCR sequences. The genetic ancestry cluster associated with self-reported Caucasian donors included 70% to 85% of the roughly 380 genotyped donors. The study aimed to test whether signatures of past pathogen exposure could be identified by cataloging public T cell receptors. The study used immunosequencing to profile the T cell repertoires of 600 to 850 subjects and linked those repertoires to cytomegalovirus serostatus. Besides the first cohort of some 670 subjects, a separate validation cohort made up of 120 or so different subjects was used. To predict cytomegalovirus infection status, the study combined high-throughput TCR immunosequencing, statistical association of individual TCRs with disease status, and machine learning. To study patterns of TCR occurrence, a later analysis re-analyzed previously published TCR beta repertoires from 550 to 800 donors and added high-resolution HLA genotyping. In the later analysis, no new phenotypic data were used to find candidate immune exposures; instead, reliance was placed on TCR beta sequences and their occurrence across donors. An earlier analysis of about 620 of the donors applied high-throughput TCR beta sequencing to assess whether each TCR beta V gene segment acted as functional or pseudogenic. Donor age, sex, ethnicity and CMV serostatus were compiled alongside the repertoire data. A later genetic analysis took genome-wide SNP genotypes for about three fifths of the 666 donors and used that subset as a discovery cohort. All discovery cohort repertoires had been generated using a single sequencing platform. Both class I and class II loci were covered by HLA typing, at four-digit resolution. Typing coverage varied by locus: roughly 629-630 donors for A, B, C, DRB1 and DQB1; roughly 520 for DQA1; approximately 610 for DPA1; roughly 450 for DPB1. Roughly 5 DR-DQ haplotypes were handled as single units for association and clustering, since linkage in the cohort was strong. On average, 235,054 unique TCR beta nucleotide sequences were sequenced per donor among about 400 genotyped donors of the cohort, with roughly 20% of those sequences being non-productive. Broader findings and caveats from the paper: In a later analysis, HLA-associated TCR beta chains showed more clonal expansion and lower generation probabilities than non-associated chains that were equally common. Correlated functional status among segregating V segments might be attributable to linkage disequilibrium, but an unknown experimental factor could not be ruled out. The earlier analysis of 450 to 700 of the donors excluded 15 to 20 rarely observed V segments, including chromosome 9 orphons, because counts were too low. It was suggested by the authors that the approach could potentially be generalized to other disease states and immunological phenotypes. A later genetic analysis associated a missense DCLRE1C variant with V-gene and J-gene trimming of TCR beta chains, and an independent cohort replicated the association. HLA typing was unavailable for some donors at each locus, so association tests used only the typed subset. A few of the identified cytomegalovirus-associated TCR beta chains were confirmed in vitro to be specific for cytomegalovirus antigens. In a later genetic analysis, fewer N-insertions in productive TCRs were reported among donors in an Asian-associated ancestry cluster than the 666-donor mean. In a later analysis, the rate of TCR association differed among HLA loci, with DRB1 alleles having the most associated TCRs and HLA-C alleles having the fewest. Cytomegalovirus status was reported to be diagnosed by the classifier with high specificity and sensitivity in both the original and validation cohorts. Some IMGT-functional V segments, including TRBV6-2 and TRBV6-3, could not be distinguished by the 87-base-pair reads and were therefore excluded. The sequencing pipeline was judged likely to have produced a cluster of highly shared sequence variants as a technical artifact. In a later analysis, some 18,000 TCR beta sequences were associated with specific HLA alleles at a false discovery rate of 0.05. Broadly in line with IMGT annotations, most TCR beta V segments showed up in productive rearrangements about 87% or about 30% of the time in an earlier analysis of approximately 640 of the donors. A further reported finding was that TCR beta sequences accurately predicted the HLA-A and HLA-B alleles for most subjects in the first cohort. Most CMV-associated TCR beta chains appeared to be HLA-restricted in a later analysis, and the HLA associations seemed to be driven largely by CMV exposure. Immune exposure information for the cohort was limited to CMV serostatus. A later analysis reported that several top co-occurrence clusters appeared linked to parvovirus B19, influenza, CMV and Epstein-Barr virus. Most TCR sequences were seen in very few donors, while some public TCRs were found in many individuals. The study gave a list of more than 150 TCR beta chains associated with cytomegalovirus. The presence/absence analyses assumed that sequencing depth was roughly uniform across donors, and that assumption may not be true. When HLA alleles, especially DR and DQ, strongly co-occurred, attributing TCR associations to individual alleles was difficult. This cohort had only TCR beta chains sequenced, and the lack of alpha or paired-chain data limited which features could be detected.

Clipping removes 6 bases from V and 6 bases from J, with 3 as the unmatched junction base count. The CDR3, from cysteine to phenylalanine, totals 13 residues. Of the read, only the CDR3 DNA is kept; its 39 bases are in frame from base 1. Taken from the germline V gene, the CDR1 and CDR2 loops are SNHLY and FYNNEI. Library method: the immunoSEQ multiplex PCR assay. A mixture of 60 forward primers for TCR Vbeta segments and 13 reverse primers for TCR Jbeta segments was used in the multiplex PCR. The CDR3 region of rearranged TCR beta genes was amplified from genomic DNA by a multiplex PCR assay. The amplified TCR beta libraries were sequenced on the Illumina HiSeq System as 87-base-pair reads. Under the source paper's analysis protocol: In a later analysis, around 80 million unique TCR beta chains were counted across the roughly 670 repertoires, and approximately 11 million of these chains were shared by at least two donors. To remove PCR and sequencing errors, raw reads were error-corrected and collapsed into unique sequences using a nearest-neighbor algorithm that merged closely related sequences. To assign V, D and J gene segments, CDR3 sequences were aligned to IMGT reference sequences. For a sequence to be retained, a match of at least six nucleotides was required to both a V gene segment and a J gene segment. A rearrangement was called productive if the CDR3 had no stop codons and remained in frame with V and J, and every other rearrangement was called non-productive. CDR3 was defined according to IMGT convention as the region running from the second conserved V-encoded cysteine to the conserved J-encoded phenylalanine. The earlier analysis of 500 to 650 of the donors excluded any sequence lacking an unambiguous match to a single V gene segment. In an earlier analysis of almost 600 of the donors, a V segment was called functional when productive rearrangements were above 56.7%, and segregating when the standard deviation between donors exceeded 5%. To diagnose cytomegalovirus status from the catalog of TCR beta chain sequences, a statistical classification framework was built. In a later analysis, V and J genes were assigned by comparing TCR nucleotide sequences against IMGT/GENE-DB human TR gene sequences. Using the TCRdist pipeline, a later analysis assigned CDR3 sequences along with most-parsimonious VDJ recombination scenarios. In a later analysis, each TCR beta chain was defined by its CDR3 amino acid sequence together with its V-gene family, and reads without a unique V-gene family were excluded. To address suspected cross-contamination and a sequencing artifact, a later analysis removed 592 highly shared, low-generation-probability nucleotide sequences. A later analysis calculated a clonal expansion index for each public chain from normalized within-repertoire ranks of inferred template counts. In a later analysis, generation probabilities were computed using a VDJ recombination model fitted to out-of-frame rearrangements, and the results were checked against IGoR. In a later analysis, hypergeometric tests were used to score TCR-TCR, TCR-HLA and TCR-CMV co-occurrence, with a repertoire-size bias correction applied to TCR pairs. False discovery rates were estimated in a later analysis by permuting HLA or CMV assignments 20 times. In a later analysis, co-occurring TCRs were grouped with DBSCAN, and TCRdist sequence similarity was added when clustering was performed within HLA-allele-positive subsets. Repertoires with fewer than 30,000 or more than 120,000 public chains, plus five repertoires with anomalous nucleotide sharing, were excluded from co-occurrence clustering. As stored in TCRdb, this immuneACCESS dataset retains in-frame rearrangements with V and J assigned. A fraction of the clones does not appear; measured against another copy, unresolved V genes explain less than half of the discrepancy, and the remainder lacks a known reason. The V and J calls and clone size were taken over from that table, and D and trimming were inferred from the DNA. The sample table records tens of thousands of clones; around three quarters of these occur just once. In total, the top ten clones hold just over 8% of the sample.

Sequences were obtained from PBMCs. The chain is assembled from TRBV2 and TRBJ2-2; a stretch of 8 junction bases matches TRBD2. This sequence originates from a man in his sixties in good health and CMV-seronegative. This receptor has the CDR3 CASRPGLAGELFF. The nucleotide sequence reads TGTGCCAGCAGACCGGGACTAGCCGGGGAGCTGTTTTTT.